This TCR beta chain was captured by sequencing in a study of T cells after yellow fever vaccination. Study details: Those fractions that held only low numbers of cells were prepared using the SMART-Seq v4 Ultra Low Input RNA kit.

CDR1 is MNHEY and CDR2 is SVGEGT in the germline V gene. V lost 8 bases, J lost 8 bases, and 15 bases lay in between. CDR3 length: 12 amino acids. Template-switching 5'RACE yielded the TCR cDNA; a universal primer site and UMIs were added in the process. Via MiXCR, TCRdb re-called the 5' RACE reads, giving one row per CDR3 protein. The sample carries over 300,000 distinct CDR3 sequences, 6.5% to 8.5% recorded once. This clonotype showed up many times. The chain uses TRBV6-2 or TRBV6-3 and TRBJ1-2; maybe TRBD1 (5 bases). The clonotype comes from a young man who received the YFV17D yellow fever vaccine. The material sequenced was PBMCs, taken around 45 days after the first yellow fever vaccination. The DNA for the CDR3 is TGTGCCAGCCAAGGGGCGGTCTACGGCTACACCTTC. Residues: CASQGAVYGYTF.